The 10 T cell receptor beta chains below come from one sample, sequenced in a study of blood T cell repertoires in COVID-19. The method was immunoSEQ multiplex PCR; TCRdb's version includes in-frame clones alone and lacks a portion of them. The sample lists 80,000 to 100,000 clones; approximately 91% were seen once. Material: peripheral blood. Receptors were obtained from a human donor with active COVID-19. The donor label of this sample is uncertain.

V gene TRBV3-1 (or the pseudogene TRBV3-2) combines with J gene TRBJ1-1; 7 nucleotides align to TRBD1. This CDR3 region has 13 residues. V shed 2 bases, J shed 3 bases, and the junction held 0 bases outside the gene matches. Germline V CDR1 and CDR2: LGHDT, YNNKEL (reference sequence). CDR3 nucleotide sequence: TGTGCCAGCAGCCAACAGGGGGACACTGAAGCTTTCTTT. Protein: CASSQQGDTEAFF.

CDR3 sequence reads: CASSLDRGEQYF. In DNA form, the CDR3 reads TGTGCCAGCAGCTTAGACCGGGGCGAGCAGTACTTC. The chain is built from TRBV7-3 and TRBJ2-7; possibly TRBD2 for D (5 bases). Trimming shortened V by 2 bases and J by 6 bases, and 8 bases separated the two germline ends. Germline CDR1 reads SGHTA; CDR2 reads FQGTGA. The CDR3 contains 12 residues.

The chain combines TRBV6-2 or TRBV6-3 with TRBJ2-7, with a weak D call TRBD2 (6 bases). Trimming removed 2 bases from V and 3 bases from J, with 11 bases in between. Looked up from germline, CDR1 is MNHEY and CDR2 is SVGEGT. The CDR3 consists of 14 residues. This CDR3 is CASSYVAGNYEQYF. CDR3 nucleotide sequence: TGTGCCAGCAGTTACGTCGCGGGGAACTACGAGCAGTACTTC.

This sequence joins TRBV5-4 and TRBJ2-3; 9 bases agree with TRBD2. Germline V gene lookup returns CDR1 SGHNT and CDR2 YYREEE (reference sequence). This CDR3 has 18 residues. The trim removed 0 bases at V and 4 bases at J, leaving 12 bases unmatched. CDR3 bases: TGTGCCAGCAGCTTGGGGATCGGCGGGGGGGCCGGTGCAGATACGCAGTATTTT. Translating it yields CASSLGIGGGAGADTQYF.

The chain has TRBV7-8 and TRBJ2-7, with D perhaps TRBD1 (5 bases). V dropped 5 bases and J dropped 5 bases, with 25 bases sitting between them. Germline values: CDR1 SGHVS, CDR2 FQNEAQ. The length of the CDR3 is 17 residues. CDR3 sequence: CASSIRDGADLSDEQYF. As DNA, the CDR3 is TGTGCCAGCAGCATCAGAGATGGGGCTGACCTTTCCGACGAGCAGTACTTC. Filled out from reference TRBV7-8 and TRBJ2-7, the complete variable domain reads GAGVSQSPRYKVAKRGQDVALRCDPISGHVSLFWYQQALGQGPEFLTYFQNEAQLDKSGLPSDRFFAERPEGSVSTLKIQRTQQEDSAVYLCASSIRDGADLSDEQYFGPGTRLTVT.

CDR3 nucleotides: TGTGCCAGCAGCGAGACACCAAACTATGGCTACACCTTC. Its protein is CASSETPNYGYTF. The rearrangement uses TRBV7-6 and TRBJ1-2; D unclear. Trimming left V 5 bases short and J 2 bases short, with 9 bases between. Germline CDR1 is SGHVS and CDR2 is FNYEAQ. The CDR3 covers 13 residues.

The chain carries TRBV6-6 and TRBJ2-5; tentatively, D is TRBD2 (7 bases). The CDR3 extends over 13 amino acids. The V gene lost 6 bases and the J gene lost 7 bases, with 15 bases spanning the gap. Per the germline V gene, CDR1 is MNHNY and CDR2 is SVGAGI (reference sequence). CDR3 amino acids: CASSQGPGGTQYF. CDR3 DNA: TGTGCCAGCAGCCAGGGGCCGGGGGGGACCCAGTACTTC.

The count of this clone is one. J is TRBJ2-5 and V is TRBV7-9, with 7 positions matching TRBD1. Germline CDR1 is SEHNR and CDR2 is FQNEAQ (reference sequence). This CDR3 has 14 residues. V was pared by 1 base and J by 5 bases, with 4 bases of the junction left unmatched. The chain's CDR3 is CASSLGGGWETQYF. CDR3 DNA: TGTGCCAGCAGCTTAGGAGGGGGCTGGGAGACCCAGTACTTC.

The chain combines TRBV10-3 with TRBJ1-2; 7 bases align to TRBD1. CDR3 length: 14 amino acids. From germline, CDR1 is ENHRY and CDR2 SYGVKD. V was clipped by 3 bases and J by 5 bases; unmatched bases: 6. The CDR3 sequence: CAISEGQAGYGYTF. The CDR3 nucleotides are TGTGCCATCAGTGAAGGACAGGCTGGGTATGGCTACACCTTC.

The chain uses TRBV6-2 or TRBV6-3 and TRBJ2-3; D call uncertain. This CDR3 is 16 amino acids long. Germline CDR1 is MNHEY and CDR2 is SVGEGT. V was shortened by 3 bases and J by 0 bases, with 13 bases between the two germline ends. CDR3 region: CASSYPTTRSTDTQYF. The CDR3 coding sequence is TGTGCCAGCAGTTATCCCACGACTCGTAGCACAGATACGCAGTATTTT.